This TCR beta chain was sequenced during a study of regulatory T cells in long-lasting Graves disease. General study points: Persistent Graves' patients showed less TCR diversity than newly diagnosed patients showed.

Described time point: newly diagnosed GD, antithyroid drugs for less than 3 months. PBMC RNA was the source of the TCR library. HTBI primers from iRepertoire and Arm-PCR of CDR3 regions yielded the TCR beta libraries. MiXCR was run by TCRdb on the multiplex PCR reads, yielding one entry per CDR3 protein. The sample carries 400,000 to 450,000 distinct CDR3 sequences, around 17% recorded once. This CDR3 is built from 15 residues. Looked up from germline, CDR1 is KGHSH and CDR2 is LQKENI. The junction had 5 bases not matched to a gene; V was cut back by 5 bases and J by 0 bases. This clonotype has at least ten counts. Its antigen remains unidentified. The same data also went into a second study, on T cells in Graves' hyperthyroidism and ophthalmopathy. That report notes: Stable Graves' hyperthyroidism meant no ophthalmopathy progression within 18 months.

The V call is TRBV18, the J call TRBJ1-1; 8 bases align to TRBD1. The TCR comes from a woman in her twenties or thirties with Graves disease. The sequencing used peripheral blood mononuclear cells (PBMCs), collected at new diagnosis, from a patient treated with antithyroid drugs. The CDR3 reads CASSYQTGVNTEAFF. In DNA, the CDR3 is TGTGCCAGCTCATACCAGACAGGGGTGAACACTGAAGCTTTCTTT.